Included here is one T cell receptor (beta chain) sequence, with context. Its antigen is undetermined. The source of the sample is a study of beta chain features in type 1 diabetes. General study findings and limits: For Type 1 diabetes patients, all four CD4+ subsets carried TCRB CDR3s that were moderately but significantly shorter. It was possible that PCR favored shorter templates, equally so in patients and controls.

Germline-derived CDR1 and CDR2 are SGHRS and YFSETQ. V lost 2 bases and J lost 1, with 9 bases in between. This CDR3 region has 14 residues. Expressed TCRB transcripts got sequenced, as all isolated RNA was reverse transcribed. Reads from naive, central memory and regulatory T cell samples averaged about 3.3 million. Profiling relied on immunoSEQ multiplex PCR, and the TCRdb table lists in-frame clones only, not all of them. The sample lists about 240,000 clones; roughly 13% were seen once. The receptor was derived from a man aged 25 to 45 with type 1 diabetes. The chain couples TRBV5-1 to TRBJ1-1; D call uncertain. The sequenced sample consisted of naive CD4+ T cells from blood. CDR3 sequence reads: CASSFEGGNTEAFF. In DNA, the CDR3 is TGCGCCAGCAGCTTCGAGGGCGGGAACACTGAAGCTTTCTTT.